The present T cell receptor beta chain was sequenced within a study of cytomegalovirus exposure and HLA in healthy donors. This table comes from immunoSEQ multiplex PCR, and its TCRdb copy is limited to in-frame clones, with some not included. In the table there are 110,000 to 150,000 clones, 85% to 90% of which are singletons. Findings and limits, study-wide: Cytomegalovirus association was listed for about 150 TCR beta chains.

Turning to this clone: As yet, its antigen is unknown.

The receptor was isolated from a man between 18 and 29 years old in good health and CMV-seronegative. The sequenced sample was PBMCs.

The CDR3 spells CASSFNYEQYF. In DNA form, the CDR3 reads TGTGCCAGCAGCTTTAACTACGAGCAGTACTTC. The chain couples TRBV7-9 to TRBJ2-7; D is unresolved. The CDR3 is made up of 11 amino acids. V dropped 3 bases and J dropped 3 bases, with 3 bases sitting between them. CDR1 is SEHNR and CDR2 is FQNEAQ in the germline V gene (reference sequence).